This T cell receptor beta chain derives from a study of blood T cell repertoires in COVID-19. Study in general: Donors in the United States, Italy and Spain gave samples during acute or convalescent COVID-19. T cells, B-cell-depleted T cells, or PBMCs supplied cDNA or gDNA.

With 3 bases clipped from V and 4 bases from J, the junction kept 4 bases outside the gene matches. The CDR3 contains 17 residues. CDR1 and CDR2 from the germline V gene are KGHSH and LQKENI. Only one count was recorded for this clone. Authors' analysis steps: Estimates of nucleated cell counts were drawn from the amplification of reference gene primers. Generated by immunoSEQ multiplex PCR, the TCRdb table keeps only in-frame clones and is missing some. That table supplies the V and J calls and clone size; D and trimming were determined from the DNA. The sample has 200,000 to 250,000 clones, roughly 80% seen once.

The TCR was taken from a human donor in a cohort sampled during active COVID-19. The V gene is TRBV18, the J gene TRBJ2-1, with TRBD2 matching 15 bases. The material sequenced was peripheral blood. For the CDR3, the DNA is TGTGCCAGCTCACCGCCTGGACTAGCGGGGGGGTACAATGAGCAGTTCTTC. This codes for CASSPPGLAGGYNEQFF.